Listed below are T cell receptor beta chains from one sample, sequenced in a study of T cell changes during pregnancy in multiple sclerosis. The assay was immunoSEQ multiplex PCR, and TCRdb's table has in-frame clones only and misses some. The profile shows 100,000 or so clones, 85% to 95% of them singletons. The sequencing used peripheral blood, collected before pregnancy. The receptors were sampled from a female donor with multiple sclerosis, enrolled in a pregnancy study. CDR3s leave out the opening cysteine and the closing phenylalanine or tryptophan.

TRBV7-9	9	TRBJ2-7	ASTQEYEHY
TRBV7-2	11	TRBJ2-3	ASSFGATDTQY
TRBV18	11	TRBJ1-4	ASSRQGDEKLF
TRBV12-5	14	TRBJ2-1	ASGRFLGGSYNEQF
TRBV19	11	TRBJ2-7	ASSQNTGGEQY
TRBV19	12	TRBJ2-1	ASSSGSRYNEQF
TRBV19	10	TRBJ1-5	ASSEQGAAQH
TRBV9	15	TRBJ2-6	ASSARTGGAGANVLT
TRBV5-1	13	TRBJ2-2	ASSLGEGRSGELF
TRBV6-1	11	TRBJ2-1	ASTLARGYEQF
TRBV19	15	TRBJ2-4	ASSILTQGLAKNIQY
TRBV19	12	TRBJ2-7	ASSPGQGGYEQY
TRBV18	13	TRBJ2-3	ASSLRQRETDTQY
TRBV28	12	TRBJ2-7	ASSSTREVGEQY
TRBV11-3	15	TRBJ2-1	ASSLEVGLGAYNEQF
TRBV9	14	TRBJ1-3	ASSVVADLRGNTIY
TRBV5-8	12	TRBJ2-7	ASSLVGQSYEQY
TRBV19	12	TRBJ2-7	ASSSTGLSYEQY
TRBV7-2	15	TRBJ2-7	ASSLAWLRDVSYEQY
TRBV19	14	TRBJ1-3	ASSPGTGSSGNTIY
TRBV6-1	12	TRBJ2-5	ASSEQGGRKTQY
TRBV15	13	TRBJ1-3	ATSRGTGSGNTIY
TRBV2	13	TRBJ1-2	ASSERTGGSGGYT
TRBV21-1	14	TRBJ2-7	ASSKGWGQPSYEQY
TRBV4-3	13	TRBJ2-7	ASSRRTSGNYEQY
TRBV10-3	14	TRBJ1-1	AISERGRGLLTEAF
TRBV18	13	TRBJ2-7	ASSAPGQGDPGQY
TRBV15	14	TRBJ2-1	ATSGTGTGVSGEQF
TRBV6-5	13	TRBJ2-7	ASSPVVAGDNEQY
TRBV28	12	TRBJ2-3	ASSTGTTTDTQY
TRBV5-6	13	TRBJ2-7	ASSLETRASYEQY
TRBV2	11	TRBJ1-5	ASSGLDNQPQH
TRBV7-8	13	TRBJ2-5	ASSGRLAGSETQY
TRBV9	12	TRBJ1-5	ASSVGTRNQPQH
TRBV4-3	10	TRBJ2-1	ASSRTRGVAV
TRBV19	12	TRBJ2-5	ASSTMGGRETQY
TRBV5-1	18	TRBJ1-2	ASSFGFLEQGAPSGYGYT
TRBV27	13	TRBJ2-7	ASSLVRLPTYEQY
TRBV5-1	13	TRBJ2-7	ASSLGLAGVYEQY
TRBV28	10	TRBJ2-2	ASSGAIGELF
TRBV7-9	13	TRBJ2-2	ASSPTSGNTGELF
TRBV15	15	TRBJ2-2	ATSRDRWAPDTGELF
TRBV27	16	TRBJ2-2	ASTRTSGRDWRTGELF
TRBV30	14	TRBJ2-5	AWSKTGAVIQETQY
TRBV27	13	TRBJ2-1	ASSLRFLAGDEQF
TRBV27	13	TRBJ1-2	ASRPGNRGGYGYT
TRBV29-1	11	TRBJ1-2	SVESGQGDGYT
TRBV19	11	TRBJ2-5	ASTRGQGETQY
TRBV11-2	13	TRBJ2-7	ASSLGGGPGYEQY
TRBV30	11	TRBJ2-1	AWSVQGYNEQF
TRBV28	12	TRBJ1-2	ASSSVTGVYGYT
TRBV9	13	TRBJ2-1	ASSPRTSEYNEQF
TRBV9	12	TRBJ2-3	ASSVDRFTDTQY
TRBV19	12	TRBJ2-7	ASSMASGSYEQY
TRBV6-1	13	TRBJ2-2	ASSLTSLKGGELF
TRBV2	12	TRBJ1-2	ASSEAPGNYGYT
TRBV19	13	TRBJ2-2	ASKELAGGTGELF
TRBV30	12	TRBJ1-1	AWSVGGANTEAF